The next 7 T cell receptor beta chains were all read from a single sample in a study of molecular identifiers for immune sequencing clone quantification. TCRdb reprocessed the PCR reads via MiXCR and lists one record per CDR3 protein. The sample carries 250,000 to 400,000 distinct CDR3 sequences, about 22% recorded once. The sequenced sample was naive CD8+ T cells from blood, with Jurkat cell RNA spiked in. Subset noted: FACS-sorted CD8+CD4-CCR7+CD45RA+ naive T cells. All receptors derive from a human donor in good health. Some libraries in this study had Jurkat cell RNA spiked in.

This clonotype was seen repeatedly, ten times or more. The chain employs TRBV20-1 and TRBJ2-7; a possible D gene is TRBD2 (5 bases). The V and J ends lost 3 bases and 3 bases respectively, with 12 bases between them. The CDR3 runs to 13 residues. Germline lookup yields CDR1 DFQATT and CDR2 SNEGSKA (reference sequence). CDR3 DNA: TGCAGTGCTAGTGGTCTCGGGAACTACGAGCAGTACTTC. Protein: CSASGLGNYEQYF.

V and J are TRBV12-3 or TRBV12-4 and TRBJ2-5; TRBD1 aligns across 7 bases. The CDR3 is made up of 14 amino acids. V shed 5 bases, J shed 2 bases, and the junction held 5 bases outside the gene matches. As DNA, the CDR3 is TGTGCCAGCAGTCGCCCGGGACAGCAAGAGACCCAGTACTTC. Residues: CASSRPGQQETQYF.

This clonotype was seen many times. The genes are TRBV5-4 and TRBJ2-3, with D possibly called TRBD1 or TRBD2 (6 bases each). Germline V gene data show CDR1 as SGHNT and CDR2 as YYREEE (reference sequence). The CDR3 totals 16 residues. Trimming removed 1 base from V and 1 base from J, with 13 bases in between. CDR3 residues: CASSLPSRGGTDTQYF. The CDR3 DNA sequence: TGTGCCAGCAGCTTGCCGTCTAGGGGGGGCACAGATACGCAGTATTTT.

V is TRBV14 and J is TRBJ2-5; D ambiguous. The V gene lost 1 base and the J gene lost 2 bases, with 8 bases spanning the gap. CDR1 and CDR2 from the germline V gene are SGHDN and FVKESK. This CDR3 has 14 amino acids. The CDR3 DNA is TGTGCCAGCAGCCAAGGGGGTCCTCAAGAGACCCAGTACTTC. This translates into CASSQGGPQETQYF. Together with reference TRBV14 and TRBJ2-5, the CDR3 gives the full variable domain: EAGVTQFPSHSVIEKGQTVTLRCDPISGHDNLYWYRRVMGKEIKFLLHFVKESKQDESGMPNNRFLAERTGGTYSTLKVQPAELEDSGVYFCASSQGGPQETQYFGPGTRLLVL.

This clonotype was found many times. The CDR3 loop is CASSHSGTAYEQYF. The CDR3, as DNA: TGTGCCAGCAGCCATTCGGGCACCGCCTACGAGCAGTACTTC. This rearrangement joins TRBV14 to TRBJ2-7; no firm D call. Trimming took 3 bases from V and 2 from J, leaving 11 bases between them. The germline V gene has CDR1 SGHDN and CDR2 FVKESK. There are 14 residues in the CDR3. The complete variable domain, with remaining parts taken from reference TRBV14 and TRBJ2-7, reads EAGVTQFPSHSVIEKGQTVTLRCDPISGHDNLYWYRRVMGKEIKFLLHFVKESKQDESGMPNNRFLAERTGGTYSTLKVQPAELEDSGVYFCASSHSGTAYEQYFGPGTRLTVT.

This clonotype was recorded a few times. The V call is TRBV4-1, the J call TRBJ2-3; possible D gene TRBD1, 5 bases. The V end lost 2 bases, the J end lost 4 bases, and 7 bases lay between the germline ends. Per germline, CDR1 MGHRA and CDR2 YSYEKL. There are 13 residues in the CDR3. The CDR3 sequence: CASSQMTADTQYF. DNA of the CDR3: TGCGCCAGCAGCCAAATGACAGCAGATACGCAGTATTTT.

In regard to this clonotype: It is likely a read error, because the conserved phenylalanine at the end of the CDR3 is missing. This chain connects TRBV27 to TRBJ2-1; either TRBD1 or TRBD2 may fit D (5 bases each). V was shortened by 7 bases and J by 6 bases, with 22 bases between the two germline ends. The germline V gene has CDR1 MNHEY and CDR2 SMNVEV (reference sequence). The CDR3 is 16 residues long. The CDR3 reads CASTPTRVLGTNEQFS. The CDR3 DNA reads TGTGCCAGCACCCCTACCCGAGTACTAGGGACCAATGAGCAGTTCTCC.